In its sample, the clone carrying this TCR beta chain was seen once. This CDR3 comprises 13 residues. Germline lookup yields CDR1 SGHNT and CDR2 YYREEE (reference sequence). Trimming pared 1 base from V and 2 bases from J, leaving 6 bases between. The entry originates in a study of T cell clonotyping in hematopoietic cell transplantation. Time point meaning: recipient sample about 28 days before transplant, after cytoreduction. Assay: immunoSEQ multiplex PCR; the TCRdb copy retains only in-frame clones and omits some. This table holds around 80,000 clones, 95% to 97% found once. This material consisted of peripheral blood mononuclear cells, taken before stem cell transplant. The TCR sequence derives from a woman aged 50 to 60 with acute myeloid leukemia. Some clones in this sample may be carry-over from other donors' samples. The chain combines TRBV5-4 with TRBJ1-1; D call uncertain. This chain's CDR3 is CASSLILNTEAFF. CDR3 nucleotide sequence: TGTGCCAGCAGCTTGATCTTAAACACTGAAGCTTTCTTT.